What follows is one T cell receptor beta chain and its context. Its specificity is not known. Noted treatment: approximately 18 received Ad26.COV2.S at low or high dose, single or two shots; about five received placebo; per-sample allocation not given. Vaccine and placebo recipients were sampled on day 63 after the first injection. Boston supplied an adult donor aged 18-55 years. These data originate in a study of Ad26.COV2.S vaccination and SARS-CoV-2 variants. In the study overall: Once or twice, 56 days apart, Ad26.COV2.S was delivered intramuscularly. Regarding the study as a whole: There was a possibility that the TCR breadth and depth analyses underestimated total T cell responses. Vaccinated and placebo-treated recipients had similar non-spike TCR breadth.

CDR1 SGHVS and CDR2 FQNEAQ come from the germline V gene. The V and J ends lost 5 bases and 3 bases, in that order; junction bases with no gene match: 16. This CDR3 has 18 residues. Libraries were prepared by immunoSEQ multiplex PCR; TCRdb keeps only in-frame clonotypes and omits some of them. In the table there are around 320,000 clones, 70% to 90% of which are singletons. This specimen was peripheral blood, taken in a trial of Ad26.COV2.S vaccine versus placebo. The V and J genes are TRBV7-8 and TRBJ1-5, with 7 bases fitting TRBD1. This receptor was identified in a person aged 18-65 years who received the Ad26.COV2.S COVID-19 vaccine or a placebo. CDR3 amino acids: CASSARQGRVENNQPQHF. The CDR3 nucleotides are TGTGCCAGCAGCGCACGACAGGGCCGGGTGGAAAACAATCAGCCCCAGCATTTT.